One and the same sample provided the 5 T cell receptor beta chains below, sequenced in a study of CD8+CD57+ T cells in acquired aplastic anemia (dated by TCRdb to 2017 to 2018). The sequencing machine was an Illumina HiSeq 2000. Genomic DNA served as template for TCR beta VDJ combination and CDR3 sequence profiling. Using fastp at Q25 and MiXCR, TCRdb reprocessed the public reads and kept productive beta chains. Each entry merges the rows of one CDR3 protein and shows their most common DNA and genes. The sample table records approximately 200,000 distinct CDR3 sequences; around 50% of these occur just once. The top ten clones comprise about 16% of the sample. Sequenced input: sorted CD4+, CD8+, or CD8+CD57+ T cells (not recorded which) from PBMCs. The receptors here all came from a human donor in good health, serving as a control.

This chain links TRBV12-3 or TRBV12-4 with TRBJ2-1; 9 nucleotides match TRBD2. This CDR3 is 15 amino acids long. The trim removed 1 base at V and 10 bases at J, leaving 8 bases unmatched. The CDR3 spells CASSLERGGAKEQFF. The CDR3 bases are TGTGCCAGCAGTTTAGAGCGCGGGGGGGCGAAAGAGCAGTTCTTC.

This chain links TRBV29-1 with TRBJ2-7; D unclear. The CDR3 length is 13 residues. Trimming removed 5 bases at V and 6 bases at J, with 17 bases between. CDR1 is SQVTM, CDR2 ANQGSEA, per germline. The CDR3 is CSVSGRNWGEQYF. The CDR3 DNA is TGCAGCGTTTCAGGCAGAAATTGGGGCGAGCAGTACTTC.

This clonotype was picked up many times. The CDR3 DNA follows: TGTGCCAGCAGCTTTGACCAAATGTACACTGAAGCTTTCTTT. Translated: CASSFDQMYTEAFF. V and J are TRBV5-6 and TRBJ1-1; unclear D gene. V shed 2 bases and J shed 3 bases, with 11 bases lying between them. The CDR3 loop spans 14 amino acids. CDR1 is SGHDT and CDR2 is YYEEEE in the germline V gene.

The genes are TRBV19 and TRBJ2-7; perhaps TRBD1 as D (6 bases). The V end lost 7 bases, the J end lost 3 bases, and 10 bases lay between the germline ends. There are 12 residues in the CDR3. Germline CDR1 and CDR2: LNHDA and SQIVND (reference sequence). Here the CDR3 DNA reads TGTGCCAGTAAGGGGGTTGGCTACGAGCAGTACTTC. It translates to CASKGVGYEQYF.

The genes are TRBV20-1 and TRBJ1-6; weak D call: TRBD1 (5 bases). V lost 8 bases and J lost 6, with 14 bases in between. The CDR3 runs to 13 residues. Looked up from germline, CDR1 is DFQATT and CDR2 is SNEGSKA (reference sequence). This CDR3 reads CSMDRDGNSPLHF. The CDR3 DNA is TGCAGTATGGACCGGGACGGTAATTCACCCCTCCACTTT.